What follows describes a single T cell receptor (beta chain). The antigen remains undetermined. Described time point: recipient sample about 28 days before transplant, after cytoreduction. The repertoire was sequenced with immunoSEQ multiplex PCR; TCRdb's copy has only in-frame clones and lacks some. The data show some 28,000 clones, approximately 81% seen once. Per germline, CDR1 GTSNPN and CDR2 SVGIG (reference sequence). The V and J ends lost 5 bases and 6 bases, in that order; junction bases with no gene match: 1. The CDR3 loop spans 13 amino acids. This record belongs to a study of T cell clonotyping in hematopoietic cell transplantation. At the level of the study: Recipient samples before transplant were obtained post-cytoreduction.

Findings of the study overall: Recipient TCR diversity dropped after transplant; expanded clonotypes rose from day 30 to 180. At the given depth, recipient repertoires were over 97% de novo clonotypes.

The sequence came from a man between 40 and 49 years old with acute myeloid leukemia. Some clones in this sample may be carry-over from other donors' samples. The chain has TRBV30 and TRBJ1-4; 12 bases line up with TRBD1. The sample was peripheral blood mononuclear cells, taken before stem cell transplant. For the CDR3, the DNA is TGTGCCTGGGGGACAGGGGGCTATGAAAAACTGTTTTTT. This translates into CAWGTGGYEKLFF.